The 5 T cell receptor beta chains in this list originate from one sample, sequenced in a study of T cells in women clearing cervical HPV infection. Sequencing used immunoSEQ multiplex PCR; TCRdb keeps in-frame clones, though not all of them. The sample's table shows 25,000 to 35,000 clones. Sequenced sample: blood buffy coat. The source of these receptors is a woman aged 18 to 75 with a cervical HPV16 infection that either progressed to CIN3+ or cleared (not recorded which).

Comments on this clone: From the germline J gene comes the end of the CDR3, since the read stops 3 residues before it. Within the sample, other DNA sequences also encode this same CDR3. V usage is TRBV5-1 and J usage is TRBJ1-1; 9 nucleotides match TRBD1. The CDR3 spans 14 residues. V lost 4 bases and J lost 3; bases outside the gene matches: 4. Germline V lookup: CDR1 SGHRS, CDR2 YFSETQ. The CDR3 reads CASSRDRAYTEAFF. Partial CDR3 DNA: TGCGCCAGCAGCCGGGACAGGGCCTACACTGAA.

To note about this clone: The sequence runs out 3 residues before the end of the CDR3; the remainder is reconstructed from the germline J gene. The V call is TRBV2, the J call TRBJ1-3; 10 bases are shared with TRBD1. The CDR3 sequence is 14 residues long. The germline V gene has CDR1 SNHLY and CDR2 FYNNEI. The V gene end was trimmed by 6 bases and the J gene end by 8 bases; junction bases not matched to a gene: 7. CDR3 loop: CASSVRDRGDTIYF. The part of the CDR3 DNA that was read is TGTGCCAGCAGCGTAAGGGACAGGGGAGACACC.

Comments on this clone: The observed sequence ends 3 residues before the CDR3 terminus, with the missing tail filled in from the germline J gene. The V and J genes are TRBV20-1 and TRBJ2-7; TRBD1 matches 9 bases. The length of the CDR3 is 13 residues. V lost 1 base, J lost 3 bases, and 1 base stayed unmatched. The germline V gene encodes CDR1 DFQATT and CDR2 SNEGSKA (reference sequence). CDR3 DNA (partial): TGCAGTGCTAGAGGGGACAGGGACTACGAG. Translated: CSARGDRDYE. Given in full, the CDR3 is CSARGDRDYEQYF.

Details on this clone: The CDR3 end falls 3 residues outside the read, so it is completed with the germline J gene. V gene TRBV19 combines with J gene TRBJ1-2; D gene ambiguous. Germline loops: CDR1 LNHDA, CDR2 SQIVND (reference sequence). This CDR3 region has 15 residues. The CDR3 region is CASTKASGSDLDYTF. The covered CDR3 bases are TGTGCCAGTACGAAGGCAAGCGGGAGTGACCTGGAC. Drawing the rest from reference TRBV19 and TRBJ1-2, the complete variable domain is DGGITQSPKYLFRKEGQNVTLSCEQNLNHDAMYWYRQDPGQGLRLIYYSQIVNDFQKGDIAEGYSVSREKKESFPLTVTSAQKNPTAFYLCASTKASGSDLDYTFGSGTRLTVV.

Points on this clone: The read gets to within 3 residues of the CDR3 end, and the germline J gene fills in the rest. This chain connects TRBV2 to TRBJ1-3; no firm D call. The length of the CDR3 is 15 residues. The V gene's germline CDR1 is SNHLY and CDR2 FYNNEI. Trimming cost V 2 bases and J 0 bases, with 8 bases left between them. CDR3 sequence: CASSENSFSGNTIYF. CDR3 DNA, as far as it was read: TGTGCCAGCAGTGAAAACAGCTTCTCTGGAAACACC. Full variable domain (outside the CDR3, taken from reference TRBV2 and TRBJ1-3): EPEVTQTPSHQVTQMGQEVILRCVPISNHLYFYWYRQILGQKVEFLVSFYNNEISEKSEIFDDQFSVERPDGSNFTLKIRSTKLEDSAMYFCASSENSFSGNTIYFGEGSWLTVV.